This T cell receptor beta chain was obtained from a study of T cell repertoires in cytomegalovirus infection. Study context: The authors relied on CMV epitopes, both recently identified HLA-C-restricted and well-studied HLA-B-restricted. From public TCR beta signatures came an indication of both CMV infection and matching HLA type. General observations from the study: The ex vivo response showed dominance by HLA-C-restricted CMV-specific TCR beta clonotypes.

A note on this clonotype: Its antigen is still unknown.

The CDR3 totals 15 residues. V lost 3 bases and J 7 bases, leaving 14 bases between the germline ends. CDR1 is KGHDR, CDR2 SFDVKD, per germline. TCRdb analysed the reads with MiXCR anew, one entry per CDR3 protein. Of hundreds of thousands of distinct CDR3 sequences listed, 32% are singletons. Material: cultured CD8+ T cells from PBMCs, obtained from culture after CMV antigen stimulation. V is TRBV24-1 and J is TRBJ2-2, with D uncertain. The TCR sequence derives from a human donor in good health (CMV status not recorded). Some clones in this sample may be carry-over from other donors' samples. This CDR3 is CATSDGSQGVGELFF. The CDR3 coding sequence is TGTGCCACCAGTGATGGGTCCCAAGGAGTCGGGGAGCTGTTTTTT.